This T cell receptor beta chain was found in a study of blood T cell repertoires in COVID-19. In the study overall: Samples came from the United States, Italy and Spain, spanning acute and convalescent COVID-19.

CDR1 is SGHNT, CDR2 YYREEE, per germline (reference sequence). This CDR3 region has 16 residues. The V gene end was trimmed by 5 bases and the J gene end by 4 bases; junction bases not matched to a gene: 9. In the original analysis: Amplification from reference gene primers served as the basis for estimated nucleated cell counts. Some clones are missing from TCRdb's copy, which holds only in-frame ones; the method was immunoSEQ multiplex PCR. That table gives V, J and clone size, and the DNA gave D and trimming. The table shows about 150,000 clones, with 80% to 90% occurring only once. Sequences were obtained from peripheral blood. The chain carries TRBV5-4 and TRBJ2-6; 7 positions match TRBD1. The TCR was taken from a woman aged 50 to 65 with active or convalescent COVID-19. CDR3 loop: CASSPRQGSGANVLTF. In DNA, the CDR3 is TGTGCCAGCAGTCCCAGACAGGGCTCCGGGGCCAACGTCCTGACTTTC. Full variable domain (missing parts from reference TRBV5-4 and TRBJ2-6): ETGVTQSPTHLIKTRGQQVTLRCSSQSGHNTVSWYQQALGQGPQFIFQYYREEENGRGNFPPRFSGLQFPNYSSELNVNALELDDSALYLCASSPRQGSGANVLTFGAGSRLTVL.